This TCR beta chain was sequenced in a study of blood T cell repertoires in COVID-19 (dated by TCRdb to 2020 to 2022). Broadly, across the study: Collaborator samples came from the United States, Italy and Spain and covered acute and convalescent phases of COVID-19. The dataset comprised deeply sampled blood TCRbeta repertoires from subjects exposed to, actively infected with, or recovered from COVID-19. Samples were obtained from the ongoing ImmuneRACE study (first 160 participants) and from 1,254 subjects provided by 6 global collaborators. The repertoires were made available in a free public database intended to serve as a resource for research on the immune response to SARS-CoV-2. Sample metadata almost always included a de-identified subject ID, COVID-19 status, age in years and sex. Where HLA class I and class II types were available, the types were taken from metadata supplied by the sample provider, not from assay-based typing. The material from the prospective study consisted of cDNA or gDNA derived from T cells, B-cell-depleted T cells, or PBMCs. Here is what the overall study found, with its caveats: Clinical and demographic metadata were provided uncurated, with the amount varying by source and participant.

TCRbeta CDR3 regions were amplified from genomic DNA by means of the immunoSEQ Assay, a bias-controlled multiplex PCR. From the authors' description of their analysis: The number of nucleated cells in each sample was estimated from the amplification of reference gene primers within the assay. To quantify the absolute abundance of each unique TCRbeta CDR3 rearrangement, sequence reads were collapsed and filtered. Productive Simpson clonality was computed per sample as the square root of Simpson's diversity index over productive rearrangements. The table comes from immuneACCESS by way of TCRdb, which keeps in-frame sequences with V and J called. Part of the clones is missing from these tables; in studies checked, under half for an unresolved V gene and the rest for unknown reasons. V and J calls and clone size are given by that table; D and trimming were obtained from the DNA. The sample records about 500,000 clones, around 90% of which are singletons. Clones ranked in the top ten supply roughly 7.4% of the sample.

From cysteine to phenylalanine, the CDR3 is 14 amino acids long. Only CDR3 DNA remains: 42 bases, in frame from the first base. The junction carries 10 bases between V and J, which are trimmed by 3 bases and 1 base respectively. From the germline V gene, CDR1 is SGDLS and CDR2 is YYNGEE. One collaborating source in Seattle enrolled patients during active infection and followed them longitudinally through the course of disease. Collaborating institutions collected whole blood in K2EDTA tubes following their own protocols. Collaborator samples were shipped for TCRbeta analysis as frozen whole blood, isolated PBMCs, or DNA extracted from either sample type. Worth noting for this clone: Its binding antigen is unknown. Base qualities are not provided; no much larger clone lies one nucleotide away. The sample carries other DNA sequences with the same CDR3.

The V gene is TRBV9 and the J gene is TRBJ1-1; tentative D gene TRBD1, with 6 bases matching. Material for sequencing was peripheral blood. The TCR comes from a woman aged 50 to 60 with COVID-19, enrolled during active disease. The encoded CDR3 is CASSAGTQNTEAFF. The sequenced DNA is TGTGCCAGCAGCGCCGGGACACAGAACACTGAAGCTTTCTTT.